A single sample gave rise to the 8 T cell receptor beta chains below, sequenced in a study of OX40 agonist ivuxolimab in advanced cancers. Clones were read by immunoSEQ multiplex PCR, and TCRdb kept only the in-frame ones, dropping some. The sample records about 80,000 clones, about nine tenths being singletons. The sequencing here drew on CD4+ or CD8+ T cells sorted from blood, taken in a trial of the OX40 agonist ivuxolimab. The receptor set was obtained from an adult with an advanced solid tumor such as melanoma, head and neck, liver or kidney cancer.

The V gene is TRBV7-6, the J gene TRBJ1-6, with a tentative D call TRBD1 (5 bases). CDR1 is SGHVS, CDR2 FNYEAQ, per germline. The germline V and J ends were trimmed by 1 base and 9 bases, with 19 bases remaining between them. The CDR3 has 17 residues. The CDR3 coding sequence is TGTGCCAGCAGCTTAGAATCCGGTTTTTGGGGCAGTTCACCCCTCCACTTT. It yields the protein CASSLESGFWGSSPLHF.

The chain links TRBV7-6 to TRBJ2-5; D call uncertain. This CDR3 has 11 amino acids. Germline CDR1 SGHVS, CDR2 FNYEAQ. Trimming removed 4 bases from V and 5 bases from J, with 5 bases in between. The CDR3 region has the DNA TGTGCCAGCAGCTCCCGGGAGACCCAGTACTTC. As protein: CASSSRETQYF.

The CDR3 sequence: CSVGNTGGNYGYTF. CDR3 coding DNA: TGCAGCGTCGGCAACACAGGGGGAAACTATGGCTACACCTTC. The rearrangement joins TRBV29-1 to TRBJ1-2; 8 bases match TRBD1. Trimming took 6 bases from V and 2 from J; bases not matched to a gene: 8. This CDR3 region has 14 residues. Germline V CDR1 and CDR2: SQVTM, ANQGSEA.

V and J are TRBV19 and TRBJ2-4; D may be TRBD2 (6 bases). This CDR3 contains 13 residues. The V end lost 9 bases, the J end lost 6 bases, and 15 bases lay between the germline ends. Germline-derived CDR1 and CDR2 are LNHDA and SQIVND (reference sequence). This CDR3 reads CASSSRDLNIQYF. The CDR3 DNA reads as TGTGCCAGCTCCAGCCGGGACTTAAACATTCAGTACTTC. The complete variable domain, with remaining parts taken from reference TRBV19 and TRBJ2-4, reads DGGITQSPKYLFRKEGQNVTLSCEQNLNHDAMYWYRQDPGQGLRLIYYSQIVNDFQKGDIAEGYSVSREKKESFPLTVTSAQKNPTAFYLCASSSRDLNIQYFGAGTRLSVL.

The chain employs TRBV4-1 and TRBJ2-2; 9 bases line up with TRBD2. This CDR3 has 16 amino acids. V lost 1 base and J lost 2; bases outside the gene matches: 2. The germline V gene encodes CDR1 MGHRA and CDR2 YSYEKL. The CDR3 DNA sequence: TGCGCCAGCAGCCAAGTGACTAGCGGAAACACCGGGGAGCTGTTTTTT. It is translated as CASSQVTSGNTGELFF.

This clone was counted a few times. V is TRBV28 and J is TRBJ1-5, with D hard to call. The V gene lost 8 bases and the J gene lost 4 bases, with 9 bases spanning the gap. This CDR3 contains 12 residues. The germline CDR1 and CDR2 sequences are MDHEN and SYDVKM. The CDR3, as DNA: TGTGCCAGCCGATCGACTAATCAGCCCCAGCATTTT. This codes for CASRSTNQPQHF.

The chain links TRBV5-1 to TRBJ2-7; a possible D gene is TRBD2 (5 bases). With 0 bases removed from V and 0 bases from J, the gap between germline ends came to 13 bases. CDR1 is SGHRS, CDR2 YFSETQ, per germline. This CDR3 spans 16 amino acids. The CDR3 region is CASSLERESSSYEQYV. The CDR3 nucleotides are TGCGCCAGCAGCTTGGAACGGGAATCGAGCTCCTACGAGCAGTACGTC.

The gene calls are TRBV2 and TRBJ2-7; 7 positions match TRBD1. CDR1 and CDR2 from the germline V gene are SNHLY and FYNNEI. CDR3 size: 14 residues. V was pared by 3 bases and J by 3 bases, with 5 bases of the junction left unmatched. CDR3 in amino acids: CASSEVWDSYEQYV. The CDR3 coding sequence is TGTGCCAGCAGTGAGGTATGGGACAGCTACGAGCAGTACGTC.